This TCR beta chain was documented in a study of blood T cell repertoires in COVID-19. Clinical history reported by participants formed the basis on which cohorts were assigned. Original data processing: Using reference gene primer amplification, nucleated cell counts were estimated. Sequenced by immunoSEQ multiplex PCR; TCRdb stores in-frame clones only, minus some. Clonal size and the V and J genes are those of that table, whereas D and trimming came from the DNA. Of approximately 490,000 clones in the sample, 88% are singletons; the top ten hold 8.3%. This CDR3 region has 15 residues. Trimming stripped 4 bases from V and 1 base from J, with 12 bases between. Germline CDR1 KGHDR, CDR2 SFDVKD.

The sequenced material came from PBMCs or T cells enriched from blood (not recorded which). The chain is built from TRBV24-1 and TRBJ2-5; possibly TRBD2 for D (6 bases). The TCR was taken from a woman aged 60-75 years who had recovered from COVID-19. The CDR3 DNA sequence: TGTGCCACCAGTGACCCCTCGGGGGTCCAAGAGACCCAGTACTTC. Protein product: CATSDPSGVQETQYF.